This T cell receptor (beta chain) came from a study of regulatory T cells in long-lasting Graves disease. Whole-study results and caveats: Favored usage of TRBV28, TRBJ1-2 and TRBJ2-5 was recorded in persistent disease.

Time point given: persistent/refractory GD, antithyroid drugs over 5 years with positive TRAb. PBMC-derived RNA was used for the TCR library. Arm-PCR of CDR3 regions and iRepertoire HTBI primers were the basis on which TCR beta libraries were built. TCRdb independently ran MiXCR on the multiplex PCR reads; one entry per CDR3 protein. The sample consists of about 470,000 distinct CDR3 sequences, about 20% of them appearing once. Germline V gene sequence: CDR1 SEHNR, CDR2 FQNEAQ (reference sequence). Trimming took off 1 base at V and 0 bases at J, with 16 bases between the two ends. This CDR3 region has 17 residues. In its sample, this clonotype was seen many times. Its target is not known.

The source material was peripheral blood mononuclear cells (PBMCs), sampled when the disease was refractory, from a patient treated with antithyroid drugs. The TCR comes from a female donor with Graves disease. The chain combines TRBV7-9 with TRBJ2-7, with a weak D call TRBD2 (6 bases). CDR3 residues: CASSLGGRGRSSYEQYF. The CDR3 nucleotides read TGTGCCAGCAGCTTAGGCGGGCGGGGCAGAAGCTCCTACGAGCAGTACTTC. The full variable domain, in which reference TRBV7-9 and TRBJ2-7 provide the parts outside the CDR3, is DTGVSQNPRHKITKRGQNVTFRCDPISEHNRLYWYRQTLGQGPEFLTYFQNEAQLEKSRLLSDRFSAERPKGSFSTLEIQRTEQGDSAMYLCASSLGGRGRSSYEQYFGPGTRLTVT.